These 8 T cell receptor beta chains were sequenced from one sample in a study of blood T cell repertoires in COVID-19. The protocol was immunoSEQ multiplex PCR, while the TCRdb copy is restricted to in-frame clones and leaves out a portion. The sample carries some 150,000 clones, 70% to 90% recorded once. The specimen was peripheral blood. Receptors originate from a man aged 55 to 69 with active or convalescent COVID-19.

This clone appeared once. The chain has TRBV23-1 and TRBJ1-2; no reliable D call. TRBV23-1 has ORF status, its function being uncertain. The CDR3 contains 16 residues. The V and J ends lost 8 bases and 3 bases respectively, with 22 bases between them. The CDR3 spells CASCLEQPRGDYGYTF. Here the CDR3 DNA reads TGCGCCAGCTGCCTTGAGCAGCCACGCGGAGACTATGGCTACACCTTC.

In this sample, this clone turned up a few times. CDR3 in amino acids: CASSERPGTDTQYF. As DNA, the CDR3 is TGTGCCAGCAGCGAGCGACCCGGGACAGATACGCAGTATTTT. This chain connects TRBV9 to TRBJ2-3; no firm D call. The CDR3 is 14 amino acids. The germline V gene has CDR1 SGDLS and CDR2 YYNGEE. Trimming pared 3 bases from V and 3 bases from J, leaving 11 bases between.

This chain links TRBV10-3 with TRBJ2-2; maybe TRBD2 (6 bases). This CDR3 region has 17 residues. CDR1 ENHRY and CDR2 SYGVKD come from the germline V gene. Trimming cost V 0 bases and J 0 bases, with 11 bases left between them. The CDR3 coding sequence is TGTGCCATCAGTGAGTCGGGGGGTCTAACGAACACCGGGGAGCTGTTTTTT. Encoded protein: CAISESGGLTNTGELFF.

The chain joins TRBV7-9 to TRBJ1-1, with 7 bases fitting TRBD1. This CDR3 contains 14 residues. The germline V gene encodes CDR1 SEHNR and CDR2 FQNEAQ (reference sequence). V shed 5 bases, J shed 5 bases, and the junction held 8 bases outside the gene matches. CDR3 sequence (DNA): TGTGCCAGCAGCCTCCAGGGGGGTAAAACTGAAGCTTTCTTT. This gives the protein CASSLQGGKTEAFF.

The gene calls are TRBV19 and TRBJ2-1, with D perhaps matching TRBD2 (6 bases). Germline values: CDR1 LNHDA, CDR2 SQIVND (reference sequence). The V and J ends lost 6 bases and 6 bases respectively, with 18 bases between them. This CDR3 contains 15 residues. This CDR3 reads CASRRFASDSNEQFF. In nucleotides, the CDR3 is TGTGCCAGTAGAAGATTCGCTAGCGACAGCAATGAGCAGTTCTTC.

CDR3 residues: CASSLGSSGGDTQYF. The DNA of the CDR3 is TGCGCCAGCAGCTTGGGGTCTAGCGGAGGGGATACGCAGTATTTT. V gene TRBV5-1 combines with J gene TRBJ2-3, with TRBD2 identical over 7 bases. V was clipped by 0 bases and J by 6 bases; unmatched bases: 7. The CDR3 contains 15 residues. Germline V gives CDR1 SGHRS, CDR2 YFSETQ.

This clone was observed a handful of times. The CDR3 reads CASSPTGLAGENIQYF. CDR3 nucleotides: TGTGCCAGCTCACCAACGGGACTAGCGGGAGAGAACATTCAGTACTTC. This chain links TRBV18 with TRBJ2-4; 14 nucleotides match TRBD2. The ends lost 2 bases at V and 7 bases at J; junction bases unmatched: 4. Germline values: CDR1 KGHSH, CDR2 LQKENI. The CDR3 contains 16 residues.

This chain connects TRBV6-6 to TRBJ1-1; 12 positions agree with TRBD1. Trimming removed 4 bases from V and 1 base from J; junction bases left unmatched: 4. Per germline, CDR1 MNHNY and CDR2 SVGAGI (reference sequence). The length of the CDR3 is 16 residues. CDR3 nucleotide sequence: TGTGCCAGCAGTTCATCGGGACAGGGGGCGAACACTGAAGCTTTCTTT. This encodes CASSSSGQGANTEAFF.